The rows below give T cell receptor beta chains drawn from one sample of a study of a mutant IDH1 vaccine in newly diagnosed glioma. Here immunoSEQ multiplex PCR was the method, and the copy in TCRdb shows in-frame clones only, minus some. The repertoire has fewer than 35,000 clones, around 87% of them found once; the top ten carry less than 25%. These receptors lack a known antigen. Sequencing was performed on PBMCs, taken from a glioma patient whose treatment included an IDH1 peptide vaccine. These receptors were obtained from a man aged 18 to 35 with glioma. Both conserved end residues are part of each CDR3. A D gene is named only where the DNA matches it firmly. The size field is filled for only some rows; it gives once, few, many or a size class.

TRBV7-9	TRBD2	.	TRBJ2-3	CASSLLAGARDTQYF	TGTGCCAGCAGCTTACTAGCGGGAGCGAGAGATACGCAGTATTTT
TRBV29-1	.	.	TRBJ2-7	CSVAGQRSSYEQYF	TGCAGCGTTGCGGGCCAAAGGAGCTCCTACGAGCAGTACTTC
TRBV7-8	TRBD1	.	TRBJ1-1	CASSLTGGTEAFF	TGTGCCAGCAGCCTAACAGGGGGGACTGAAGCTTTCTTT
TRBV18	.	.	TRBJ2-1	CASSRLGSYNEQFF	TGTGCCAGCTCGCGACTGGGCTCCTACAATGAGCAGTTCTTC
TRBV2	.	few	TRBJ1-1	CASTSDGNTEAFF	TGTGCCAGCACGTCGGACGGGAACACTGAAGCTTTCTTT
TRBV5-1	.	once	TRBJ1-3	CASSSGTRGNTIYF	TGCGCCAGCAGTTCGGGAACTCGCGGAAACACCATATATTTT
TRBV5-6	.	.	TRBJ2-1	CASSFFPSGGREQFF	TGTGCCAGCAGCTTCTTCCCTTCCGGCGGGCGTGAGCAGTTCTTC
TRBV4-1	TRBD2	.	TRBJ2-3	CASSQDAGGEADTQYF	TGCGCCAGCAGCCAAGATGCGGGAGGGGAAGCAGATACGCAGTATTTT
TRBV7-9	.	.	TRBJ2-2	CASSPHPRGGLTGELFF	TGTGCCAGCAGCCCGCATCCAAGGGGCGGTCTCACCGGGGAGCTGTTTTTT
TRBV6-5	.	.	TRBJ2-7	CASSYDGYEQYF	TGTGCCAGCAGTTACGACGGCTACGAGCAGTACTTC
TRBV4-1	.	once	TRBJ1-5	CASSQSGNQPQHF	TGCGCCAGCAGCCAATCAGGGAATCAGCCCCAGCATTTT
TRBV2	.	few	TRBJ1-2	CASRGEGYHGYTF	TGTGCCAGCAGGGGGGAAGGGTATCATGGCTACACCTTC
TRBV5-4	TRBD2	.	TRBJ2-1	CASSAQSSGYNEQFF	TGTGCCAGCAGCGCTCAGTCTAGCGGGTACAATGAGCAGTTCTTC
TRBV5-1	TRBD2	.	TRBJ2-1	CASSLTSGGNEQFF	TGCGCCAGCAGCTTGACTAGCGGGGGAAATGAGCAGTTCTTC
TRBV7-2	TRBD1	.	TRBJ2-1	CASSRDRGNEQFF	TGTGCCAGCAGCCGCGACAGGGGAAATGAGCAGTTCTTC
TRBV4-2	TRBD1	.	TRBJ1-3	CASSRGQGEGNTIYF	TGTGCCAGCAGCCGGGGACAGGGGGAAGGAAACACCATATATTTT
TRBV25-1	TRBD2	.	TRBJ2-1	CASSTSGYNEQFF	TGTGCCAGCAGCACTAGCGGGTACAATGAGCAGTTCTTC
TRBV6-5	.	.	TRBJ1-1	CASSYSDTLNTEAFF	TGTGCCAGCAGTTACTCTGACACCCTGAACACTGAAGCTTTCTTT
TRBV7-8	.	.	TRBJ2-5	CASSIRSLVRQETQYF	TGTGCCAGCAGCATTAGAAGTCTAGTGCGGCAAGAGACCCAGTACTTC
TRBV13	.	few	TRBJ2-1	CASSSTFNEQFF	TGTGCCAGCAGCTCGACTTTCAATGAGCAGTTCTTC